This is a list of T cell receptor beta chains from one sample in a study of T-cell memory formation after mild COVID-19. TCRdb analysed the 5' RACE reads with MiXCR anew, one entry per CDR3 protein. The sample lists approximately 42,000 distinct CDR3 sequences; over 6.5% were seen once. Sequencing used PBMCs or a T cell subset sorted from them (not recorded which). Receptors originate from an adult who had mild COVID-19 (a few samples of this study predate the infection). Cell type and time point are not known. Each CDR3 is given with its conserved first and last residue. The order of the fields is V gene, CDR3 protein.

V: TRBV12-3/TRBV12-4; CDR3: CASNPSDGGQGRLGEQFF
V: TRBV4-1; CDR3: CASSQERAGGLQETQYF
V: TRBV4-2; CDR3: CASSYGTGANTGELFF
V: TRBV4-1; CDR3: CASSQDQLRPTLLRAEAFF
V: TRBV20-1; CDR3: CSARGTSGGAKETQYF
V: TRBV15; CDR3: CATGTGGPPYEQYF
V: TRBV7-3; CDR3: CASSFTLEDTQYF
V: TRBV12-3/TRBV12-4; CDR3: CASSLNYLGGGYTF
V: TRBV12-3/TRBV12-4; CDR3: CASSLGLAGVDTQYF
V: TRBV7-3; CDR3: CASMEGSDTQYF
V: TRBV5-1; CDR3: CASSLGRGGNEQFF
V: TRBV29-1; CDR3: CSVEDQGADYGYTF
V: TRBV5-1; CDR3: CASRNERLRRQVSTDTQYF
V: TRBV30; CDR3: CAWGDRGNSPLHF
V: TRBV20-1; CDR3: CSARAGAYYEQYF
V: TRBV24-1; CDR3: CATSDLAGAVYNEQFF
V: TRBV4-3; CDR3: CASSQVLGYGSANNSPLHF
V: TRBV20-1; CDR3: CSAPSSSSYNEQFF
V: TRBV2; CDR3: CASRDRAGGVYGYTF
V: TRBV7-2; CDR3: CASTLRGGNSPLHF
V: TRBV5-6; CDR3: CASSSAGDPQYF
V: TRBV3-1; CDR3: CASSQVLAGGISYNEQFF
V: TRBV5-1; CDR3: CASSLSGLAGTDTQYF
V: TRBV5-5; CDR3: CASDSQTRVSGTEAFF
V: TRBV11-3; CDR3: CASSPRTSRSTDTQYF
V: TRBV27; CDR3: CASSFEGGWDNSPLHF
V: TRBV5-6; CDR3: CASNLAADNEQFF
V: TRBV12-3/TRBV12-4; CDR3: CASSSAGTGGSGANVLTF
V: TRBV12-3/TRBV12-4; CDR3: CASSPGVPETQYF
V: TRBV12-3/TRBV12-4; CDR3: CASSLWGSGTGELFF
V: TRBV21-1; CDR3: CASSKGGTGELFF
V: TRBV15; CDR3: CATAQGSNQPQHF
V: TRBV12-3/TRBV12-4; CDR3: CASTRGGIKNIQYF
V: TRBV18; CDR3: CASSPPGRELFF
V: TRBV7-6; CDR3: CASSLASRGQETQYF
V: TRBV9; CDR3: CASSVQGGTYEQYF
V: TRBV7-9; CDR3: CASSLGGTGASPLHF
V: TRBV20-1; CDR3: CSARDSGSLGYTF
V: TRBV6-5; CDR3: CASSDRDRGAGYTF
V: TRBV6-5; CDR3: CASSGQGANEQYF
V: TRBV9; CDR3: CASSVVGGTAEDTQYF
V: TRBV12-3/TRBV12-4; CDR3: CASSTTEQFF
V: TRBV6-6; CDR3: CASSGTAYEQYF
V: TRBV20-1; CDR3: CSARIPHRDSNIQYF
V: TRBV18; CDR3: CASSPPGGRTTYEQYF
V: TRBV2; CDR3: CASSVWDSQGTQYF
V: TRBV30; CDR3: CGGRDRVEVGANVLTF
V: TRBV5-1; CDR3: CASSLDSGLEQYF
V: TRBV7-2; CDR3: CASSSSDLDGIQYF
V: TRBV19; CDR3: CASSIGFPIGEQYF
V: TRBV7-6; CDR3: CASSSRPGTTYNEQFF
V: TRBV6-6; CDR3: CASSHGESGANVLTF
V: TRBV7-7; CDR3: CASSLTGGLSDTQYF
V: TRBV7-2; CDR3: CASSLSRQGGLEQFF
V: TRBV7-2; CDR3: CASSFSGGNTGELFF
V: TRBV20-1; CDR3: CSARQEGRTGVGYTF
V: TRBV7-2; CDR3: CASSPQALNTEAFF
V: TRBV13; CDR3: CASSLLVSYEQYF
V: TRBV28; CDR3: CASSPQGTGPIF